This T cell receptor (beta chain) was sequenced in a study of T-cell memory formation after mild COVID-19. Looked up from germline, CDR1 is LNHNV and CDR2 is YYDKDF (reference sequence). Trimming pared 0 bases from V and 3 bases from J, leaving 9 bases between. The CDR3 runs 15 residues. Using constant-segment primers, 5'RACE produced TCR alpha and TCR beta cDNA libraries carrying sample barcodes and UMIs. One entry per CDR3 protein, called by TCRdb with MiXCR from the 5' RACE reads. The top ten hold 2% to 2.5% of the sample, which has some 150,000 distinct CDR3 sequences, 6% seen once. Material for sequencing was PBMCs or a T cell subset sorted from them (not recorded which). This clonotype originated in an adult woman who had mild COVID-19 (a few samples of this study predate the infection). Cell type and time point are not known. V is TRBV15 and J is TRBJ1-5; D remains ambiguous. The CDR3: CATSREGRVNQPQHF. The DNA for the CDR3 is TGTGCCACCAGCAGAGAAGGTCGGGTCAATCAGCCCCAGCATTTT.